At least ten counts were recorded for the clone carrying this T cell receptor beta chain. Its antigen is as yet unknown. This entry belongs to a study of T-cell reconstitution after alpha-beta-depleted transplantation in children. Preparation of the TCRbeta library was carried out with unique molecular identifiers. TCRdb reanalysed the PCR reads using MiXCR and keeps one entry per CDR3 protein. Here the sample spans about 300,000 distinct CDR3 sequences, 10% being singletons. Findings and caveats of the study: The study traced high day-60 TCRbeta diversity in some patients to surviving recipient T cells and thymic progenitors. After one year, T-cell counts and TCRbeta diversity mostly came from new T cells. About two months after transplant, alpha-beta T cells reportedly came from several hundred expanded graft clones.

The TCR originated in a boy younger than two with acute myeloid leukemia, due to receive a stem cell transplant. The specimen was PBMCs, collected before TCRalphabeta/CD19-depleted stem cell transplant.

The CDR3 loop is CASSYGGRGYEQYF. The CDR3 region has the DNA TGTGCCAGCAGTTACGGAGGGAGGGGTTACGAGCAGTACTTC. The chain couples TRBV6-5 to TRBJ2-7; 7 bases are a match to TRBD2. There are 14 residues in the CDR3. The germline CDR1 and CDR2 sequences are MNHEY and SVGAGI. V shed 2 bases and J 4 bases; nucleotides not matched to a gene: 5.